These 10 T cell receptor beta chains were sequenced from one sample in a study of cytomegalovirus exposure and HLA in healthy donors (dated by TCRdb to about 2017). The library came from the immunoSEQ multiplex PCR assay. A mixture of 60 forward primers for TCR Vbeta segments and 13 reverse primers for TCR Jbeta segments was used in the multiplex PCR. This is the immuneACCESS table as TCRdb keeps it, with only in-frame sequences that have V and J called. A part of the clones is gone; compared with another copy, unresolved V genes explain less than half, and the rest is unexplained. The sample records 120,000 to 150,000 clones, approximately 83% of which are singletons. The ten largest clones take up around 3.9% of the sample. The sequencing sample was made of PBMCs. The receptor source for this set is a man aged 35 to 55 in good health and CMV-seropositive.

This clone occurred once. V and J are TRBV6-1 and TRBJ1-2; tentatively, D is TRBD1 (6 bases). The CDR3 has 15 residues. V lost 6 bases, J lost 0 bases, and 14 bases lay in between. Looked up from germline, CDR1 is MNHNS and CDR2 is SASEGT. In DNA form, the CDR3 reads TGTGCCAGCAGCCAAGGACAGCCTCCTAACTATGGCTACACCTTC. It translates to CASSQGQPPNYGYTF.

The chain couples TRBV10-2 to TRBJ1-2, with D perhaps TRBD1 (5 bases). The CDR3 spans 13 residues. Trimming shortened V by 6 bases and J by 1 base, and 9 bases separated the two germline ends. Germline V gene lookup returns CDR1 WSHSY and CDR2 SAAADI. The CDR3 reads CASSYDSNYGYTF. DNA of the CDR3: TGCGCCAGCAGCTATGACAGTAACTATGGCTACACCTTC.

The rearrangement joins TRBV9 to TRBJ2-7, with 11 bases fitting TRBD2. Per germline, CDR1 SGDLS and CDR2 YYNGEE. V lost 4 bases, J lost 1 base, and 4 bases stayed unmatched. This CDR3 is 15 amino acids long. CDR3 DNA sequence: TGTGCCAGCAGCATCGGGACTAGCGGTTCCTACGAGCAGTACTTC. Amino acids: CASSIGTSGSYEQYF.

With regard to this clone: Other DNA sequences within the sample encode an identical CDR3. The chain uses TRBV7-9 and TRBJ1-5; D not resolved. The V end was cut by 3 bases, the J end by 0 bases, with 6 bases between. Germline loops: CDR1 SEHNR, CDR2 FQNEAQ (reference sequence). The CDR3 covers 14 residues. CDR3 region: CASSFGYSNQPQHF. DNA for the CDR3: TGTGCCAGCAGCTTCGGGTATAGCAATCAGCCCCAGCATTTT.

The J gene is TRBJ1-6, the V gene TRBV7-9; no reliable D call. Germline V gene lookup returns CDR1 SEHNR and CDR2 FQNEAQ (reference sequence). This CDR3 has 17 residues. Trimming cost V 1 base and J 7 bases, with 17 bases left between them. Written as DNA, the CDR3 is TGTGCCAGCAGCTTAGGCCGTACGGGATTTGGGAATTCACCCCTCCACTTT. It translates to CASSLGRTGFGNSPLHF.

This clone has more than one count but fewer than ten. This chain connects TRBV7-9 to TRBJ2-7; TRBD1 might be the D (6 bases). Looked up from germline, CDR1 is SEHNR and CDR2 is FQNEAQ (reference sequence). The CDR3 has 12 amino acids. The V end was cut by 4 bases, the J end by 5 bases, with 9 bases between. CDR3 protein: CASSSAGDEQYF. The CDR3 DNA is TGTGCCAGCAGCTCAGCAGGGGACGAGCAGTACTTC.

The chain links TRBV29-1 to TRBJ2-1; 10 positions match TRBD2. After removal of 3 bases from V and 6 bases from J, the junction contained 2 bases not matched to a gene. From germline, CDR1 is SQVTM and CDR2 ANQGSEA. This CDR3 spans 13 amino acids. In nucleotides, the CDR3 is TGCAGCGTTGACAAGCGGGAGGGCAATGAGCAGTTCTTC. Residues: CSVDKREGNEQFF.

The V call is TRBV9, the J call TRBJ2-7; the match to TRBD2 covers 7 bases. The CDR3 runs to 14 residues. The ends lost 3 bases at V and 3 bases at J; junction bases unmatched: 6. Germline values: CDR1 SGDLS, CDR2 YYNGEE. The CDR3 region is CASSGGWGGYEQYF. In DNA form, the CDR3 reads TGTGCCAGCAGCGGGGGATGGGGGGGCTACGAGCAGTACTTC.

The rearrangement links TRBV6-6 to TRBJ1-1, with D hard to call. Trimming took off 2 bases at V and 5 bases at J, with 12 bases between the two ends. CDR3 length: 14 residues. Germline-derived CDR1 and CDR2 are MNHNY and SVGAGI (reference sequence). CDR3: CASSYGRGVTEAFF. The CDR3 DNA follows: TGTGCCAGCAGTTACGGCCGCGGGGTTACTGAAGCTTTCTTT.

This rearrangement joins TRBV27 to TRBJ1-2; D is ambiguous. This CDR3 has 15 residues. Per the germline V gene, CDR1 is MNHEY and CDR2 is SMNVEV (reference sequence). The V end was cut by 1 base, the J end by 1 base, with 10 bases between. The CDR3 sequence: CASSLYGEINYGYTF. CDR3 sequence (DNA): TGTGCCAGCAGTTTATATGGGGAGATTAACTATGGCTACACCTTC.